Presented here are 5 T cell receptor beta chains from one specimen sequenced in a study of graft-versus-host responses after intestinal transplantation (dated by TCRdb to the early 2020s). No cognate antigen is known for these TCRs. The library was produced with the immunoSEQ multiplex PCR assay. Not all clones reach the TCRdb copy of this immuneACCESS table, which keeps in-frame sequences only. Checked studies attribute under half of the gap to unresolved V genes and leave the rest unexplained. The sample profile shows some 84,000 clones; roughly 80% of them were found once. Approximately 0.88% of the sample comes from the top ten. The meaning of the sample's time point label: cells obtained before transplantation from donor or recipient. Here the sequenced sample was unstimulated CD4+ T cells sorted from spleen or lymph node cells, taken before intestinal transplant. Every receptor here comes from a human donor who received an intestinal transplant.

V and J are TRBV4-2 and TRBJ2-1, with TRBD2 matching over 8 bases. The junction had 8 bases not matched to a gene; V was cut back by 1 base and J by 9 bases. The CDR3 extends over 15 amino acids. Germline V lookup: CDR1 LGHNA, CDR2 YNFKEQ. The CDR3 bases are TGTGCCAGCAGCCAAGGGGGGACTAGGGGCGGTGAGCAGTTCTTC. Its protein product is CASSQGGTRGGEQFF.

The chain employs TRBV2 and TRBJ1-2, with TRBD1 matching 8 bases. The trim removed 2 bases at V and 3 bases at J, leaving 2 bases unmatched. The CDR3 sequence is 14 residues long. The germline V gene encodes CDR1 SNHLY and CDR2 FYNNEI. In nucleotides, the CDR3 is TGTGCCAGCAGTGAACAGGGGGCCGACTATGGCTACACCTTC. Its protein product is CASSEQGADYGYTF.

The chain couples TRBV30 to TRBJ1-6, with TRBD1 matching 7 bases. Trimming at V came to 3 bases and at J to 5 bases, leaving 7 bases not matched to a gene. The CDR3 contains 15 residues. Germline assignment: CDR1 GTSNPN and CDR2 SVGIG (reference sequence). CDR3 protein: CAWRMATGNNSPLHF. The CDR3 DNA reads TGTGCCTGGAGGATGGCGACAGGGAATAATTCACCCCTCCACTTT.

The chain carries TRBV5-1 and TRBJ1-2; TRBD1 aligns across 9 bases. From germline, CDR1 is SGHRS and CDR2 YFSETQ. The CDR3 has 18 amino acids. After removal of 3 bases from V and 1 base from J, the junction contained 13 bases not matched to a gene. The DNA of the CDR3 is TGCGCCAGCAGCTCTAGGCAAGGACAGGGGACCATTAACTATGGCTACACCTTC. Its protein is CASSSRQGQGTINYGYTF.

The V and J genes are TRBV28 and TRBJ2-7; the D gene is possibly TRBD1 (6 bases). The CDR3 length is 13 residues. Germline V gene data show CDR1 as MDHEN and CDR2 as SYDVKM. Between the trimmed V and J ends, which lost 5 bases and 4 bases, there was a span of 12 bases. CDR3 protein: CASSNRESYEQYF. The CDR3 coding sequence is TGTGCCAGCAGTAACAGGGAGTCGTACGAGCAGTACTTC.